The 29 T cell receptor beta chains below were found in one sample sequenced in a study of cytomegalovirus exposure and HLA in healthy donors. Clones were read by immunoSEQ multiplex PCR, and TCRdb kept only the in-frame ones, dropping some. Found here are approximately 300,000 clones, more than 80% of them singletons; the top ten hold approximately 0.84%. Sequencing used PBMCs. The receptors derive from a woman younger than 30 in good health and CMV-seronegative.

The J gene is TRBJ2-7, the V gene TRBV18; TRBD2 might be the D (7 bases). The CDR3 has 15 residues. In germline, CDR1 is KGHSH, CDR2 LQKENI. Deletions cut 3 bases from V and 6 bases from J, with 18 bases between. CDR3: CASSPGPEGGLEQYF. The CDR3 DNA reads as TGTGCCAGCTCACCCGGGCCCGAGGGGGGGCTCGAGCAGTACTTC.

The chain combines TRBV5-4 with TRBJ2-3, with 10 bases identical to TRBD1. Losses at the gene ends were 0 bases for V and 3 bases for J; bases not matched to a gene: 1. Germline assignment: CDR1 SGHNT and CDR2 YYREEE (reference sequence). The CDR3 has 15 residues. The CDR3 is CASSLGGQGTDTQYF. The CDR3 DNA sequence: TGTGCCAGCAGCTTGGGGGGACAGGGGACAGATACGCAGTATTTT.

The V and J genes are TRBV18 and TRBJ1-3; D may be TRBD1 (5 bases). The ends were cut back, 5 bases at V and 2 bases at J, with 13 bases in the middle. The CDR3 is made up of 15 amino acids. Germline CDR1 and CDR2: KGHSH and LQKENI. The CDR3: CASSTTSGAGNTIYF. The CDR3 nucleotides read TGTGCCAGCTCAACCACCTCGGGGGCTGGAAACACCATATATTTT.

The V and J genes are TRBV18 and TRBJ1-5; 7 nucleotides align to TRBD1. The CDR3 consists of 19 residues. Germline V CDR1 and CDR2: KGHSH, LQKENI. V shed 3 bases, J shed 0 bases, and the junction held 14 bases outside the gene matches. The DNA of the CDR3 is TGTGCCAGCTCACCGCCTCAAACGGGGACAGAGCATAGCAATCAGCCCCAGCATTTT. Amino acid sequence: CASSPPQTGTEHSNQPQHF.

The CDR3 DNA reads as TGTGCCAGTAGTATAGCGGGAGCCTACTACGAGCAGTACTTC. As protein: CASSIAGAYYEQYF. The J gene is TRBJ2-7, the V gene TRBV19; a possible D gene is TRBD2 (6 bases). The CDR3 runs to 14 residues. CDR1 is LNHDA, CDR2 SQIVND, per germline (reference sequence). With 1 base removed from V and 3 bases from J, the gap between germline ends came to 10 bases.

The chain links TRBV10-3 to TRBJ2-1; 8 positions agree with TRBD2. Germline assignment: CDR1 ENHRY and CDR2 SYGVKD. The CDR3 covers 15 residues. With V trimmed by 0 bases and J by 7 bases, 5 bases remained unmatched. The CDR3 bases are TGTGCCATCAGTGAGTCGGGCGGGAGGTTGAATGAGCAGTTCTTC. It codes for CAISESGGRLNEQFF.

The chain employs TRBV7-9 and TRBJ1-2, with 9 bases identical to TRBD1. V gave up 5 bases and J gave up 4 bases; unmatched junction bases: 11. This CDR3 comprises 16 residues. Germline loops: CDR1 SEHNR, CDR2 FQNEAQ (reference sequence). The CDR3 coding sequence is TGTGCCAGCAGCACCGGGACAGGGCCCTGGGGCTATGGCTACACCTTC. Protein: CASSTGTGPWGYGYTF.

This clone was detected only a few times. The chain links TRBV9 to TRBJ2-2, with a possible D match to TRBD1 (6 bases). V shed 2 bases and J shed 6 bases, with 17 bases lying between them. The CDR3 consists of 16 residues. The V gene's germline CDR1 is SGDLS and CDR2 YYNGEE. Here the CDR3 reads CASSVSQGGVAGELFF. The CDR3 nucleotides read TGTGCCAGCAGCGTTTCACAGGGTGGTGTTGCCGGGGAGCTGTTTTTT.

The gene calls are TRBV29-1 and TRBJ2-3; D is undetermined. The CDR3 is made up of 19 amino acids. Germline CDR1 reads SQVTM; CDR2 reads ANQGSEA. V was shortened by 4 bases and J by 2 bases, with 28 bases between the two germline ends. DNA for the CDR3: TGCAGCGTTGTTGTTCCGGGTCAGCTCGGCCTTCAACCCACAGATACGCAGTATTTT. It encodes CSVVVPGQLGLQPTDTQYF.

V is TRBV9 and J is TRBJ1-1; a possible D gene is TRBD1 (6 bases). Per germline, CDR1 SGDLS and CDR2 YYNGEE. The length of the CDR3 is 16 residues. Trimming pared 0 bases from V and 4 bases from J, leaving 16 bases between. The CDR3 reads CASSVEGRGSSTEAFF. DNA of the CDR3: TGTGCCAGCAGCGTAGAGGGCAGGGGATCGAGCACTGAAGCTTTCTTT.

The sample holds one count of this clone. The rearrangement uses TRBV7-6 and TRBJ2-5, with 16 bases matching TRBD2. CDR1 is SGHVS and CDR2 is FNYEAQ in the germline V gene. The CDR3 covers 16 residues. V was pared by 5 bases and J by 5 bases, with 5 bases of the junction left unmatched. This CDR3 reads CASSLGLAGGLETQYF. For the CDR3, the DNA is TGTGCCAGCAGCCTGGGACTAGCGGGAGGGTTGGAGACCCAGTACTTC.

This rearrangement joins TRBV2 to TRBJ2-3; D is perhaps TRBD2 (8 bases). There are 13 residues in the CDR3. Germline V gene data show CDR1 as SNHLY and CDR2 as FYNNEI. Here the CDR3 DNA reads TGTGCTACAGGGGCTAGCGGGACAGATACGCAGTATTTT. Protein product: CATGASGTDTQYF.

The chain joins TRBV15 to TRBJ2-1; 9 nucleotides agree with TRBD1. Germline lookup yields CDR1 LNHNV and CDR2 YYDKDF (reference sequence). The CDR3 consists of 16 residues. With 2 bases clipped from V and 6 bases from J, the junction kept 8 bases outside the gene matches. The CDR3 spells CATSRSFPTGGNEQFF. The CDR3 DNA sequence: TGTGCCACCAGCAGATCATTTCCGACAGGGGGCAATGAGCAGTTCTTC.

This sequence joins TRBV5-8 and TRBJ1-5; D ambiguous. This CDR3 comprises 12 residues. The V end was cut by 2 bases, the J end by 9 bases, with 9 bases between. CDR1 SGHTS and CDR2 YDEGEE come from the germline V gene. CDR3 amino acids: CASSLWESPQHF. CDR3 bases: TGTGCCAGCAGCTTATGGGAGTCGCCCCAGCATTTT.

The CDR3 DNA reads TGCGCCAGCAGCCAAGGTGATAGCGGCTACAATGAGCAGTTCTTC. This gives the protein CASSQGDSGYNEQFF. V usage is TRBV4-3 and J usage is TRBJ2-1; maybe TRBD2 (6 bases). The germline CDR1 and CDR2 sequences are LGHNA and YSLEER. This CDR3 comprises 15 residues. Trimming removed 1 base at V and 3 bases at J, with 10 bases between.

V is TRBV19 and J is TRBJ2-7; maybe TRBD2 (5 bases). CDR1 and CDR2 from the germline V gene are LNHDA and SQIVND (reference sequence). The CDR3 loop spans 13 amino acids. V was trimmed by 9 bases and J by 0 bases, leaving 12 bases between them. CDR3 sequence: CASRSGSSYEQYF. The CDR3 DNA follows: TGTGCCAGCAGAAGCGGCAGCTCCTACGAGCAGTACTTC.

Only one count was recorded for this clone. CDR3 DNA sequence: TGTGCCAGCAGCTTGGGGACAGGGGAAGGAAAACTGTTTTTT. This sequence encodes CASSLGTGEGKLFF. This chain joins TRBV5-4 and TRBJ1-4, with 9 bases matching TRBD1. Trimming at V came to 0 bases and at J to 10 bases, leaving 4 bases not matched to a gene. CDR1 and CDR2 from the germline V gene are SGHNT and YYREEE (reference sequence). There are 14 residues in the CDR3.

The sample holds one count of this clone. V is TRBV28 and J is TRBJ2-2, with 8 bases that match TRBD1. The CDR3 loop spans 13 amino acids. Germline CDR1 and CDR2: MDHEN and SYDVKM. The ends lost 6 bases at V and 6 bases at J; junction bases unmatched: 3. In DNA form, the CDR3 reads TGTGCCAGCAGGCCAGGGGGCCCCGGGGAGCTGTTTTTT. Amino acid sequence: CASRPGGPGELFF. Complete variable domain (other parts from reference TRBV28 and TRBJ2-2): DVKVTQSSRYLVKRTGEKVFLECVQDMDHENMFWYRQDPGLGLRLIYFSYDVKMKEKGDIPEGYSVSREKKERFSLILESASTNQTSMYLCASRPGGPGELFFGEGSRLTVL.

This clone was observed once. The rearrangement links TRBV4-3 to TRBJ2-7; 9 positions match TRBD1. CDR1 and CDR2 from the germline V gene are LGHNA and YSLEER. The V and J ends lost 1 base and 7 bases, in that order; junction bases with no gene match: 8. This CDR3 comprises 15 residues. The CDR3 DNA reads TGCGCCAGCAGCCAAGCCCGGGACAGGGTCCGGGAGCAGTACTTC. Translated, it gives CASSQARDRVREQYF.

V and J are TRBV11-3 and TRBJ2-3; D unclear. V lost 6 bases and J 1 base, leaving 8 bases between the germline ends. The germline V gene encodes CDR1 SGHNT and CDR2 YENEEA. The CDR3 consists of 13 residues. CDR3 loop: CASSLTGTDTQYF. The CDR3 DNA reads TGTGCCAGCAGTCTTACAGGCACAGATACGCAGTATTTT. Complete variable domain (other parts from reference TRBV11-3 and TRBJ2-3): EAGVVQSPRYKIIEKKQPVAFWCNPISGHNTLYWYLQNLGQGPELLIRYENEEAVDDSQLPKDRFSAERLKGVDSTLKIQPAELGDSAVYLCASSLTGTDTQYFGPGTRLTVL.

The rearrangement joins TRBV27 to TRBJ2-5, with D tentatively TRBD2 (5 bases). With 5 bases removed from V and 4 bases from J, the gap between germline ends came to 17 bases. The CDR3 totals 15 residues. Germline assignment: CDR1 MNHEY and CDR2 SMNVEV (reference sequence). DNA for the CDR3: TGTGCCAGCAGTCAATTATGGACGGAGGCAGAGACCCAGTACTTC. It yields the protein CASSQLWTEAETQYF.

The rearrangement uses TRBV5-1 and TRBJ2-3, with 9 bases identical to TRBD1. Trimming removed 4 bases from V and 3 bases from J; junction bases left unmatched: 3. This CDR3 is 14 amino acids long. Germline V gene sequence: CDR1 SGHRS, CDR2 YFSETQ. The DNA of the CDR3 is TGCGCCAGCAGCAAGGGACAGGGAACAGATACGCAGTATTTT. It yields the protein CASSKGQGTDTQYF. Full variable domain (rest looked up from reference TRBV5-1 and TRBJ2-3): KAGVTQTPRYLIKTRGQQVTLSCSPISGHRSVSWYQQTPGQGLQFLFEYFSETQRNKGNFPGRFSGRQFSNSRSEMNVSTLELGDSALYLCASSKGQGTDTQYFGPGTRLTVL.

This CDR3 is CAIRRHLAGVNTGELFF. The CDR3 nucleotides are TGTGCCATCAGGCGGCACCTAGCGGGCGTCAACACCGGGGAGCTGTTTTTT. This chain connects TRBV10-3 to TRBJ2-2, with 8 positions matching TRBD2. Germline V gene lookup returns CDR1 ENHRY and CDR2 SYGVKD. The CDR3 length is 17 residues. After removal of 6 bases from V and 2 bases from J, the junction contained 11 bases not matched to a gene.

This chain uses TRBV28 with TRBJ1-2, with D tentatively TRBD1 (5 bases). V dropped 6 bases and J dropped 3 bases, with 11 bases sitting between them. The CDR3 contains 13 residues. The germline gives CDR1 MDHEN, CDR2 SYDVKM. CDR3 region: CASRTQEYYGYTF. CDR3 bases: TGTGCCAGCAGAACACAGGAGTACTATGGCTACACCTTC.

The J gene is TRBJ2-7, the V gene TRBV29-1, with D possibly matching TRBD2 (6 bases). The CDR3 has 14 amino acids. V was trimmed by 3 bases and J by 2 bases, leaving 14 bases between them. Germline lookup yields CDR1 SQVTM and CDR2 ANQGSEA. The CDR3 DNA reads TGCAGCGTTGATTCGGGGACTGCAACCTACGAGCAGTACTTC. It specifies CSVDSGTATYEQYF.

The chain links TRBV28 to TRBJ2-1; 8 bases are a match to TRBD2. The CDR3 runs 14 residues. CDR1 is MDHEN, CDR2 SYDVKM, per germline. With V trimmed by 8 bases and J by 2 bases, 5 bases remained unmatched. The CDR3 sequence: CASGSSGTYNEQFF. CDR3 DNA sequence: TGTGCCAGCGGGAGTAGCGGGACCTACAATGAGCAGTTCTTC.

This clone came up once. The chain carries TRBV11-2 and TRBJ2-1; tentatively, D is TRBD1 (5 bases). CDR1 is SGHAT, CDR2 FQNNGV, per germline. CDR3 length: 12 residues. V was cut by 1 base and J by 12 bases, with 10 bases left in between. Here the CDR3 reads CASSLGAGPQFF. CDR3 bases: TGTGCCAGCAGCTTAGGTGCAGGGCCGCAGTTCTTC.

Here the CDR3 reads CATFEQSNQPQHF. The CDR3 DNA sequence: TGTGCCACCTTTGAACAGAGCAATCAGCCCCAGCATTTT. The V and J genes are TRBV6-6 and TRBJ1-5; D not certain. V was pared by 10 bases and J by 1 base, with 11 bases between. Germline CDR1 MNHNY, CDR2 SVGAGI (reference sequence). The length of the CDR3 is 13 residues.

As DNA, the CDR3 is TGTGCCAGCAGCTCAGACAGCCCCTACGAGCAGTACTTC. This translates into CASSSDSPYEQYF. The rearrangement links TRBV14 to TRBJ2-7; tentative D call: TRBD1 (5 bases). The CDR3 has 13 residues. From germline, CDR1 is SGHDN and CDR2 FVKESK. The V end was cut by 5 bases, the J end by 2 bases, with 10 bases between.